Listed below are T cell receptor beta chains from one sample, sequenced in a study of cytomegalovirus exposure and HLA in healthy donors. Clones were read by immunoSEQ multiplex PCR, and TCRdb kept only the in-frame ones, dropping some. The data contain 250,000 to 350,000 clones, 80% of them seen just once; the ten biggest clones take up approximately 0.3%. Sample: PBMCs. The receptor source for this set is a girl aged 2-15 years in good health and CMV-seronegative. CDR3s include the opening cysteine and the closing phenylalanine or tryptophan. D genes are given only for firm matches. The size of a clone is reported for some rows only, either as once, few or many, or as a class for expanded clones.

j_call,v_call,cdr3_length,clone_size,d_call,cdr3_aa,cdr3_nt
TRBJ1-5,TRBV30,14,.,.,CAWSVDSRNQPQHF,TGTGCCTGGAGTGTGGACAGCCGCAATCAGCCCCAGCATTTT
TRBJ1-1,TRBV7-3,14,.,.,CASSLGAMNTEAFF,TGTGCCAGCAGCTTAGGGGCGATGAACACTGAAGCTTTCTTT
TRBJ2-1,TRBV27,14,.,TRBD1,CASSWDRGYNEQFF,TGTGCCAGCAGTTGGGACAGGGGGTACAATGAGCAGTTCTTC
TRBJ2-1,TRBV18,14,.,.,CASSPPGFYNEQFF,TGTGCCAGCTCACCACCGGGCTTCTACAATGAGCAGTTCTTC
TRBJ1-4,TRBV5-1,14,.,.,CASSLGGPNEKLFF,TGCGCCAGCAGCTTGGGAGGGCCTAATGAAAAACTGTTTTTT
TRBJ2-2,TRBV5-1,14,once,.,CASRIWGDTGELFF,TGCGCCAGCAGAATCTGGGGGGATACCGGGGAGCTGTTTTTT
TRBJ1-3,TRBV13,15,.,.,CASTHRGMAGNTIYF,TGTGCCAGCACCCATAGGGGGATGGCTGGAAACACCATATATTTT
TRBJ1-2,TRBV6-1,13,.,.,CASSEGLAYGYTF,TGTGCCAGCAGTGAAGGCTTGGCCTATGGCTACACCTTC
TRBJ2-7,TRBV5-5,13,.,TRBD2,CASSWTSSYEQYF,TGTGCCAGCAGCTGGACTAGCTCCTACGAGCAGTACTTC
TRBJ2-7,TRBV6-1,14,.,.,CASYLGQSSYEQYF,TGTGCCAGCTACCTAGGACAGAGCTCCTACGAGCAGTACTTC
TRBJ1-3,TRBV6-5,16,.,.,CAGSYSPRASGNTIYF,TGTGCCGGCAGTTACTCGCCCAGGGCCTCTGGAAACACCATATATTTT
TRBJ2-1,TRBV5-1,15,.,.,CASSLEASKVNEQFF,TGCGCCAGCAGCTTGGAGGCTAGCAAGGTTAATGAGCAGTTCTTC
TRBJ2-7,TRBV18,12,.,.,CASSGQGNEQYF,TGTGCCAGCTCGGGTCAGGGAAACGAGCAGTACTTC
TRBJ2-1,TRBV27,12,.,.,CASSGLGNEQFF,TGTGCCAGCAGTGGTCTAGGTAATGAGCAGTTCTTC
TRBJ2-7,TRBV5-1,15,.,TRBD1,CASSSAGTGSYEQYF,TGCGCCAGCAGCTCAGCCGGGACAGGATCCTACGAGCAGTACTTC
TRBJ2-6,TRBV23-1,18,.,.,CASLTHRSSAAGANVLTF,TGCGCCAGCCTCACTCATAGATCCTCGGCGGCTGGGGCCAACGTCCTGACTTTC
TRBJ1-4,TRBV6-1,16,.,.,CASSERGGNEPEKLFF,TGTGCCAGCAGTGAACGGGGGGGGAACGAACCTGAAAAACTGTTTTTT
TRBJ2-1,TRBV11-2,16,.,TRBD2,CASSAIVAGGSNEQFF,TGTGCCAGCAGCGCCATCGTAGCGGGGGGGTCCAATGAGCAGTTCTTC
TRBJ1-1,TRBV5-5,16,.,.,CASSDAGVGPSTEAFF,TGTGCCAGCAGCGACGCAGGGGTCGGGCCGTCAACTGAAGCTTTCTTT
TRBJ2-2,TRBV11-3,16,.,TRBD2,CASSLVRGSNTGELFF,TGTGCCAGCAGCTTAGTGCGGGGGTCGAACACCGGGGAGCTGTTTTTT
TRBJ2-1,TRBV27,15,.,.,CASTPGWGLFNEQFF,TGTGCCAGCACCCCCGGTTGGGGCCTTTTCAATGAGCAGTTCTTC
TRBJ2-1,TRBV7-9,13,.,.,CASSLASYNEQFF,TGTGCCAGCAGCTTAGCCTCGTACAATGAGCAGTTCTTC
TRBJ1-3,TRBV2,15,.,.,CASRRDRNSGNTIYF,TGTGCCAGCAGACGCGACAGAAACTCTGGAAACACCATATATTTT
TRBJ1-3,TRBV7-9,11,.,.,CASSLQGTIYF,TGTGCCAGCAGCTTACAGGGCACCATATATTTT
TRBJ1-5,TRBV28,17,few,TRBD1,CASSLVRQGTGNQPQHF,TGTGCCAGCAGCCTAGTAAGACAGGGAACGGGCAATCAGCCCCAGCATTTT
TRBJ1-4,TRBV28,13,.,.,CASSLEYNEKLFF,TGTGCCAGCAGTTTAGAGTATAATGAAAAACTGTTTTTT
TRBJ2-3,TRBV2,16,once,TRBD2,CASRAGLAGEGDTQYF,TGTGCCAGCAGGGCCGGACTAGCGGGAGAAGGAGATACGCAGTATTTT
TRBJ2-7,TRBV10-2,15,.,TRBD2,CASSESSAGGNEQYF,TGCGCCAGCAGTGAGTCGTCAGCGGGGGGGAACGAGCAGTACTTC
TRBJ2-7,TRBV28,13,.,.,CASSSLSSYEQYF,TGTGCCAGCAGTTCTCTAAGCTCCTACGAGCAGTACTTC
TRBJ2-5,TRBV28,16,once,TRBD1,CASSYVPGQGQETQYF,TGTGCCAGCAGTTACGTTCCGGGACAGGGCCAAGAGACCCAGTACTTC
TRBJ1-1,TRBV19,14,.,.,CASTPGAMNTEAFF,TGTGCCAGTACTCCTGGGGCAATGAACACTGAAGCTTTCTTT
TRBJ1-1,TRBV6-5,15,.,TRBD1,CASSWGGQGLIGAFF,TGTGCCAGCAGTTGGGGGGGACAGGGTTTAATAGGAGCTTTCTTT